This T cell receptor (beta chain) was profiled in a study of T cell changes during pregnancy in multiple sclerosis. Assay used: immunoSEQ multiplex PCR; TCRdb lists only in-frame clones, some missing. The sample gives 45,000 to 60,000 clones, 85% to 95% of which show up once; around 0.73% is in the top ten. This clone was seen a single time. The germline V gene encodes CDR1 SNHLY and CDR2 FYNNEI. This CDR3 is built from 15 residues. Trimming stripped 6 bases from V and 0 bases from J, with 11 bases between. This receptor was taken from a female donor with multiple sclerosis, enrolled in a pregnancy study. This chain joins TRBV2 and TRBJ2-2, with D perhaps TRBD1 (5 bases). Sequencing used CD4+ T cells from peripheral blood mononuclear cells, obtained in the third trimester of pregnancy. CDR3 amino acids: CASSRTRPNTGELFF. The CDR3 DNA sequence: TGTGCCAGCAGCCGGACAAGGCCGAACACCGGGGAGCTGTTTTTT.